This passage covers 22 T cell receptor beta chains from one sample sequenced in a study of CXCR3-negative and CXCR3-positive naive CD8 T cells (dated by TCRdb to about 2019). TCRdb shows the sequencer as NextSeq 550. The Human TCR Profiling Kit (MiLaboratory) was used to prepare UMI-labeled 5' RACE TRB cDNA libraries. The reads underwent TCRdb reprocessing, giving one record for each CDR3 protein sequence and no DNA. The sample table holds 140,000 to 150,000 distinct CDR3 sequences. The leading ten clones occupy roughly 0.27% of the sample. What the study reported, not specific to this receptor: TRB CDR3s from CXCR3-positive naive cells showed higher hydrophobicity (lower Kidera factor 4), lower energy, and higher strength and volume indices than CXCR3-negative naive cells.

Antigen specificity for these receptors is unknown. The sequenced material came from naive CXCR3+ CD8+ T cells from blood. The meaning of the sample's cell subset or site label: CD45RO-CCR7+CD27+CD95- naive CD8+ T cells expressing CXCR3 (TNR3+). These receptors were collected from a human donor in good health. Some clones in this sample may be carry-over from other donors' samples.

This chain joins TRBV7-9 and TRBJ2-2; the D call from TCRdb, TRBD1, cannot be confirmed without DNA. This CDR3 spans 14 amino acids. From germline, CDR1 is SEHNR and CDR2 FQNEAQ (reference sequence). CDR3 loop: CASSLTDRAGELFF.

J is TRBJ1-1 and V is TRBV9. This CDR3 spans 14 amino acids. Germline CDR1 is SGDLS and CDR2 is YYNGEE. CDR3 region: CASSVGEGRTEAFF.

This rearrangement joins TRBV28 to TRBJ2-5; TCRdb picks TRBD2, but there is no DNA to check that call. The CDR3 loop spans 18 amino acids. The germline gives CDR1 MDHEN, CDR2 SYDVKM. This CDR3 reads CASPKLAGPLAPQETQCF.

This rearrangement joins TRBV5-1 to TRBJ2-7; as DNA is missing, the TRBD1 call by TCRdb cannot be tested. Germline loops: CDR1 SGHRS, CDR2 YFSETQ. This CDR3 spans 13 amino acids. Here the CDR3 reads CASGTTGGYEQYF.

The chain couples TRBV29-1 to TRBJ2-2; TCRdb outputs TRBD2, but without DNA this stays unchecked. This CDR3 contains 14 residues. Per the germline V gene, CDR1 is SQVTM and CDR2 is ANQGSEA. CDR3 sequence reads: CSVAAGANTGELFF.

This chain joins TRBV21-1 and TRBJ2-1; TCRdb gives TRBD2 as the D gene, but with no DNA this cannot be confirmed. TRBV21-1 is shown as a pseudogene. The CDR3 loop spans 14 amino acids. CDR3 residues: CASSSGETYNEQFF.

V gene TRBV4-3 combines with J gene TRBJ1-1; the TCRdb D gene call, TRBD1, has no DNA to confirm it. The CDR3 loop spans 14 amino acids. The germline V gene encodes CDR1 LGHNA and CDR2 YSLEER. CDR3 sequence reads: CASSQDRTGRQAFF.

The V gene is TRBV5-5, the J gene TRBJ2-6. Looked up from germline, CDR1 is SGHKS and CDR2 is YYEKEE (reference sequence). The CDR3 consists of 16 residues. The CDR3: CASSYGGVYGANVLTF.

The chain has TRBV7-9 and TRBJ2-5; the D gene TCRdb calls, TRBD1, cannot be checked with no DNA. The length of the CDR3 is 16 residues. Per the germline V gene, CDR1 is SEHNR and CDR2 is FQNEAQ (reference sequence). The CDR3 region is CASSLAGLMGEETQYF.

The chain combines TRBV4-2 with TRBJ2-7. Germline V gene data show CDR1 as LGHNA and CDR2 as YNFKEQ. CDR3 size: 15 residues. CDR3 loop: CASSQDPSGENEQYF.

The rearrangement joins TRBV29-1 to TRBJ1-1; no DNA is available, so the TRBD1 call from TCRdb remains unchecked. This CDR3 comprises 14 residues. CDR1 SQVTM and CDR2 ANQGSEA come from the germline V gene. The CDR3 reads CSVVGMTVSTEAFF.

The chain is built from TRBV6-2 or TRBV6-3 and TRBJ2-7; TCRdb's D gene call, TRBD1, goes unchecked for lack of DNA. The CDR3 loop spans 14 amino acids. Looked up from germline, CDR1 is MNHEY and CDR2 is SVGEGT. The CDR3: CASNQGQGDYEQYF.

The chain joins TRBV7-3 to TRBJ1-1. The CDR3 runs to 16 residues. CDR1 and CDR2 (germline): SGHTA, FQGTGA. CDR3 sequence: CASSSSDRSMNTEAFF.

The rearrangement joins TRBV11-2 to TRBJ2-7. This CDR3 contains 12 residues. Germline V CDR1 and CDR2: SGHAT, FQNNGV. CDR3 in amino acids: CASSQPSYEQYF.

This chain connects TRBV29-1 to TRBJ1-2; TCRdb's D call, TRBD1, is unchecked because there is no DNA. Germline CDR1 and CDR2: SQVTM and ANQGSEA. CDR3 size: 16 residues. The CDR3 protein is CSVEYGQGWNNYGYTF. The full variable domain, its missing parts supplied by reference TRBV29-1 and TRBJ1-2, is SAVISQKPSRDICQRGTSLTIQCQVDSQVTMMFWYRQQPGQSLTLIATANQGSEATYESGFVIDKFPISRPNLTFSTLTVSNMSPEDSSIYLCSVEYGQGWNNYGYTFGSGTRLTVV.

The chain combines TRBV10-1 with TRBJ2-1; the D call of TRBD2 rests on TCRdb alone, since no DNA is present to check it. Per germline, CDR1 WNHNN and CDR2 SYGVQD (reference sequence). This CDR3 region has 14 residues. The CDR3 loop is CASSRESQGNEQFF.

The chain joins TRBV15 to TRBJ1-5; absent DNA, TCRdb's TRBD1 call cannot be checked. This CDR3 spans 15 amino acids. CDR1 is LNHNV, CDR2 YYDKDF, per germline (reference sequence). The CDR3 loop reads CATSSPGTGNQPQHF.

The chain combines TRBV7-9 with TRBJ2-3. From germline, CDR1 is SEHNR and CDR2 FQNEAQ (reference sequence). The CDR3 sequence is 12 residues long. CDR3 residues: CASSLDTDTQYF.

The chain joins TRBV7-9 to TRBJ2-3; TCRdb reports TRBD2, a call that lacks DNA to check it against. The CDR3 sequence is 19 residues long. Germline-derived CDR1 and CDR2 are SEHNR and FQNEAQ (reference sequence). CDR3 loop: CASSYPLAGGFSGTDTQYF.

V usage is TRBV4-1 and J usage is TRBJ1-5. Germline loops: CDR1 MGHRA, CDR2 YSYEKL. The CDR3 loop spans 16 amino acids. CDR3 protein: CASSQEVVSRNQPQHF.

The chain links TRBV7-9 to TRBJ2-7. This CDR3 is 11 amino acids long. The germline V gene has CDR1 SEHNR and CDR2 FQNEAQ (reference sequence). This chain's CDR3 is CASSDQVEQYF.

This sequence joins TRBV24-1 and TRBJ2-5. Germline CDR1 reads KGHDR; CDR2 reads SFDVKD. The CDR3 loop spans 14 amino acids. CDR3 protein: CATSEGSSQETQYF.